Presented here are 21 T cell receptor beta chains from one specimen sequenced in a study of blood T cell repertoires in COVID-19. Measured with immunoSEQ multiplex PCR; TCRdb has only the in-frame clones, and not every one. The sample carries about 360,000 clones, 80% to 90% recorded once. The sample was peripheral blood. The origin of the receptors is a woman in her sixties or seventies with COVID-19, enrolled during active disease.

The chain recombines TRBV5-6 with TRBJ1-6; no firm D call. V was trimmed by 4 bases and J by 7 bases, leaving 18 bases between them. Germline-derived CDR1 and CDR2 are SGHDT and YYEEEE. This CDR3 region has 16 residues. The CDR3, as DNA: TGTGCCAGCAGCCCAGCGCAGAACTACCCGAATTCACCCCTCCACTTT. Encoded protein: CASSPAQNYPNSPLHF.

This chain uses TRBV6-1 with TRBJ2-7, with 7 positions matching TRBD1. V shed 2 bases, J shed 0 bases, and the junction held 4 bases outside the gene matches. In germline, CDR1 is MNHNS, CDR2 SASEGT. This CDR3 spans 15 amino acids. The DNA of the CDR3 is TGTGCCAGCAGTGAATCTGGGGACAGCTCCTACGAGCAGTACTTC. This codes for CASSESGDSSYEQYF.

CDR3 nucleotides: TGTGCCAGCAGCCTAAATACCGGGAGCTCCTACGAGCAGTACTTC. It specifies CASSLNTGSSYEQYF. The rearrangement links TRBV7-7 to TRBJ2-7; D possibly corresponds to TRBD2 (6 bases). The CDR3 sequence is 15 residues long. Germline loops: CDR1 SSHAT, CDR2 FNYEAQ (reference sequence). V lost 5 bases and J lost 0, with 14 bases in between.

The V call is TRBV7-2, the J call TRBJ1-5; the D gene is possibly TRBD1 (5 bases). Trimming cost V 5 bases and J 7 bases, with 12 bases left between them. Germline V gene lookup returns CDR1 SGHTA and CDR2 FQGNSA. The CDR3 has 13 residues. CDR3 bases: TGTGCCAGCAGCGGTCAGGGAACGCAGCCCCAGCATTTT. This sequence encodes CASSGQGTQPQHF.

The V call is TRBV15, the J call TRBJ2-7, with TRBD1 as a possible D gene (7 bases). The CDR3 consists of 14 residues. The V end was cut by 3 bases, the J end by 5 bases, with 14 bases between. Germline V gene data show CDR1 as LNHNV and CDR2 as YYDKDF (reference sequence). The CDR3 reads CATSSGRGEHEQYF. The CDR3 DNA sequence: TGTGCCACCAGCAGCGGCAGGGGGGAACACGAGCAGTACTTC.

The chain couples TRBV10-3 to TRBJ1-1, with D tentatively TRBD1 (5 bases). This CDR3 is 15 amino acids long. V was shortened by 0 bases and J by 2 bases, with 10 bases between the two germline ends. CDR1 is ENHRY, CDR2 SYGVKD, per germline. The CDR3: CAISESGGINTEAFF. As DNA, the CDR3 is TGTGCCATCAGTGAGTCGGGGGGGATAAACACTGAAGCTTTCTTT.

This rearrangement joins TRBV6-5 to TRBJ1-2, with 10 bases matching TRBD1. V was clipped by 5 bases and J by 4 bases; unmatched bases: 7. This CDR3 spans 15 amino acids. The germline gives CDR1 MNHEY, CDR2 SVGAGI. The CDR3 DNA follows: TGTGCCAGCAGTCCTCAGACAGGGGGCTTCTATGGCTACACCTTC. It translates to CASSPQTGGFYGYTF.

CDR3 coding DNA: TGTGCCAGCAGCTTATACAGGGGGCGAACCGGGGAGCTGTTTTTT. Protein: CASSLYRGRTGELFF. The chain joins TRBV7-2 to TRBJ2-2; TRBD1 agrees at 9 bases. CDR1 is SGHTA and CDR2 is FQGNSA in the germline V gene. V gave up 2 bases and J gave up 5 bases; unmatched junction bases: 3. This CDR3 contains 15 residues.

This clone appeared a single time. The V gene is TRBV7-6, the J gene TRBJ1-3, with D maybe TRBD1 (6 bases). Trimming took off 5 bases at V and 0 bases at J, with 14 bases between the two ends. Per germline, CDR1 SGHVS and CDR2 FNYEAQ. CDR3 length: 16 amino acids. CDR3 protein: CASSEGHPTSGNTIYF. The DNA for the CDR3 is TGTGCCAGCAGCGAGGGACACCCGACCTCTGGAAACACCATATATTTT.

This CDR3 is CASRVISDSSRGTF. The CDR3 DNA follows: TGTGCCAGCAGAGTCATCTCGGACTCCTCGAGAGGCACCTTC. V and J are TRBV5-6 and TRBJ1-2; D gene uncertain. V was clipped by 5 bases and J by 13 bases, with 24 bases between them. This CDR3 is 14 amino acids long. Germline CDR1 reads SGHDT; CDR2 reads YYEEEE.

The genes are TRBV18 and TRBJ1-5, with 8 bases aligning to TRBD1. The ends lost 3 bases at V and 4 bases at J; junction bases unmatched: 5. Germline CDR1 and CDR2: KGHSH and LQKENI. The CDR3 runs 15 residues. This chain's CDR3 is CASSPPGQVNQPQHF. As DNA, the CDR3 is TGTGCCAGCTCACCTCCGGGACAGGTAAATCAGCCCCAGCATTTT.

The chain recombines TRBV30 with TRBJ1-5; 7 nucleotides match TRBD1. Trimming cost V 0 bases and J 0 bases; bases outside gene matches: 2. Germline assignment: CDR1 GTSNPN and CDR2 SVGIG (reference sequence). The length of the CDR3 is 15 residues. Here the CDR3 reads CAWSVGDSSNQPQHF. The CDR3 DNA sequence: TGTGCCTGGAGTGTAGGGGACAGTAGCAATCAGCCCCAGCATTTT.

V gene TRBV13 combines with J gene TRBJ2-5, with TRBD2 matching over 12 bases. CDR3 length: 15 residues. Trimming removed 4 bases from V and 2 bases from J; junction bases left unmatched: 2. Germline V gene lookup returns CDR1 PRHDT and CDR2 FYEKMQ (reference sequence). The chain's CDR3 is CASSSGTSGQETQYF. The CDR3 region has the DNA TGTGCCAGCAGCTCCGGGACTAGCGGGCAAGAGACCCAGTACTTC.

This clone has just a few counts. The J gene is TRBJ2-1, the V gene TRBV7-3; TRBD1 aligns across 7 bases. The CDR3 is 12 amino acids. V gave up 5 bases and J gave up 9 bases; unmatched junction bases: 4. Germline CDR1 SGHTA, CDR2 FQGTGA. The CDR3 sequence: CASSLTGIEQFF. For the CDR3, the DNA is TGTGCCAGCAGCCTGACAGGGATTGAGCAGTTCTTC.

The chain carries TRBV27 and TRBJ2-5; D is undetermined. V was cut by 1 base and J by 2 bases, with 8 bases left in between. The CDR3 has 14 residues. CDR1 and CDR2 (germline): MNHEY, SMNVEV (reference sequence). The CDR3 DNA is TGTGCCAGCAGTTTATGGGCAGATCAAGAGACCCAGTACTTC. Protein product: CASSLWADQETQYF.

The chain recombines TRBV7-2 with TRBJ2-7, with TRBD1 as a possible D gene (6 bases). CDR3 length: 13 residues. From germline, CDR1 is SGHTA and CDR2 FQGNSA. The V end lost 5 bases, the J end lost 2 bases, and 10 bases lay between the germline ends. The CDR3 DNA reads TGTGCCAGCAGCCCGGGGACACCCTACGAGCAGTACTTC. Protein product: CASSPGTPYEQYF.

This chain links TRBV7-2 with TRBJ1-1; 7 bases are a match to TRBD1. After removal of 3 bases from V and 3 bases from J, the junction contained 7 bases not matched to a gene. The germline CDR1 and CDR2 sequences are SGHTA and FQGNSA. The CDR3 totals 15 residues. The CDR3 protein is CASSLMTGSDTEAFF. CDR3 nucleotide sequence: TGTGCCAGCAGCTTGATGACAGGGTCAGACACTGAAGCTTTCTTT.

The rearrangement links TRBV10-1 to TRBJ2-1; 11 bases fit TRBD2. Germline CDR1 reads WNHNN; CDR2 reads SYGVQD (reference sequence). The CDR3 is 14 residues long. Trimming took 4 bases from V and 10 from J; bases not matched to a gene: 6. CDR3 in DNA: TGCGCCAGCAGTGGCTACACTAGCGGGGGAGAGCAGTTCTTC. This translates into CASSGYTSGGEQFF.

This clone was seen a single time. The CDR3 reads CASSSGQGRQQYF. CDR3 nucleotide sequence: TGTGCCAGCAGTTCTGGACAGGGGAGGCAGCAGTACTTC. The chain links TRBV6-5 to TRBJ2-7; 9 positions match TRBD1. Unmatched junction bases numbered 6, after V lost 4 bases and J lost 8 bases. The CDR3 has 13 residues. Per germline, CDR1 MNHEY and CDR2 SVGAGI.

The chain employs TRBV7-9 and TRBJ1-5, with TRBD1 as a possible D gene (6 bases). The CDR3 has 15 amino acids. Germline CDR1 reads SEHNR; CDR2 reads FQNEAQ (reference sequence). V shed 4 bases and J shed 7 bases, with 17 bases lying between them. CDR3 residues: CASSSAGESGQPQHF. The DNA of the CDR3 is TGTGCCAGCAGCTCCGCAGGGGAATCGGGACAGCCCCAGCATTTT.

The chain links TRBV18 to TRBJ1-5, with D maybe TRBD1 (5 bases). The CDR3 consists of 15 residues. The germline CDR1 and CDR2 sequences are KGHSH and LQKENI. V lost 5 bases, J lost 3 bases, and 14 bases lay in between. The CDR3 DNA reads as TGTGCCAGCTCATTAGGACAAGCCTTCAATCAGCCCCAGCATTTT. This sequence encodes CASSLGQAFNQPQHF.